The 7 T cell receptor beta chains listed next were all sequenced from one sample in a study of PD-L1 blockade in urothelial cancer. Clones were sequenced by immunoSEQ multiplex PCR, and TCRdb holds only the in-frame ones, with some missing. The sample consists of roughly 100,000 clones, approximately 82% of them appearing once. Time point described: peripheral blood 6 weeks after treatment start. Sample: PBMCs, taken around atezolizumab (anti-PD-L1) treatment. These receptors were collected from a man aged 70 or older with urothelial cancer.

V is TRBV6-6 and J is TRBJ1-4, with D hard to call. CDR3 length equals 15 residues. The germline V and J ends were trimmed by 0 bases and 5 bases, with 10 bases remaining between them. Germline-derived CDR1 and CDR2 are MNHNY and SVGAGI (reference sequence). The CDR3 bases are TGTGCCAGCAGTTACTCTAGTATCATCAATGAAAAACTGTTTTTT. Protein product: CASSYSSIINEKLFF.

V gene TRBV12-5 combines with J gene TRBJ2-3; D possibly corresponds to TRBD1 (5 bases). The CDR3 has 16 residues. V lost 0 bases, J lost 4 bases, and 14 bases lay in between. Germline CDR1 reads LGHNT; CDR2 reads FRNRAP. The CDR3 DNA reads TGTGCTAGTGGTTTGGTAGTAGGGGATGGCGCAGATACGCAGTATTTT. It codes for CASGLVVGDGADTQYF.

The CDR3 sequence is CASSSRDGAAYNEQFF. The CDR3 bases are TGTGCCAGCAGCTCCCGCGATGGGGCTGCCTACAATGAGCAGTTCTTC. The chain links TRBV5-4 to TRBJ2-1, with a tentative D call TRBD1 (5 bases). The V gene's germline CDR1 is SGHNT and CDR2 YYREEE (reference sequence). The CDR3 is 16 amino acids. V lost 3 bases and J 2 bases, leaving 15 bases between the germline ends.

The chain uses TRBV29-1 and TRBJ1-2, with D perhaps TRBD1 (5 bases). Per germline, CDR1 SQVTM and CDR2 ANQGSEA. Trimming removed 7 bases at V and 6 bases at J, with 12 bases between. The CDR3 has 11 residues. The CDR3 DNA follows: TGCAGCGCGGGACTGTACGATGGCTACACCTTC. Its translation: CSAGLYDGYTF.

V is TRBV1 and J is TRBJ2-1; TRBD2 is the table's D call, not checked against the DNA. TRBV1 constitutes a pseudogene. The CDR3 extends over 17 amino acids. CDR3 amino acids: CTSSECFRESSYNEQFF. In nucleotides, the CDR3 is TGCACCAGCAGCGAATGTTTCCGGGAGAGCTCCTACAATGAGCAGTTCTTC.

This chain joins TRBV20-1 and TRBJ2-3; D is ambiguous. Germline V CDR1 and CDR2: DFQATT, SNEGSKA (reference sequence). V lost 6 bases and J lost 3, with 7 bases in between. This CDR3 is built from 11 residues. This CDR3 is CSARLTDTQYF. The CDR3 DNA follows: TGCAGTGCCAGACTGACAGATACGCAGTATTTT.

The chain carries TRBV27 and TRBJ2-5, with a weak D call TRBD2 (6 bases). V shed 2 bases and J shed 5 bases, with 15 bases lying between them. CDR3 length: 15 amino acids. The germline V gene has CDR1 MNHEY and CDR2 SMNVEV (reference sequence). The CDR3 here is CASSLVVGGGETQYF. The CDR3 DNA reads TGTGCCAGCAGTTTAGTAGTGGGAGGAGGGGAGACCCAGTACTTC.